This TCR beta chain was captured by sequencing in a study of cytomegalovirus exposure and HLA in healthy donors. V gave up 7 bases and J gave up 5 bases, with 12 bases separating them. There are 13 residues in the CDR3. From germline, CDR1 is LNHDA and CDR2 SQIVND (reference sequence). Concerning this clone itself: What it binds is unknown.

The donors were members of the validation cohort, which comprised under 150 subjects and was separate from the first cohort of roughly 700 subjects. Study observations and caveats: The investigators catalogued 164 TCR beta chains as cytomegalovirus-associated. Cytomegalovirus status, reportedly, was diagnosed with high specificity and sensitivity by the classifier.

The data were produced by immunoSEQ multiplex PCR, yet TCRdb's version contains in-frame clones alone and is incomplete. The sample yields 140,000 to 150,000 clones, 80% to 95% seen once. J is TRBJ1-5 and V is TRBV19; no firm D call. This sequence originates from a man between 18 and 29 years old in good health and CMV-seronegative. What was sequenced was PBMCs. The CDR3 coding sequence is TGTGCCAGTACAACCCCCCCGGATCAGCCCCAGCATTTT. Translation: CASTTPPDQPQHF.